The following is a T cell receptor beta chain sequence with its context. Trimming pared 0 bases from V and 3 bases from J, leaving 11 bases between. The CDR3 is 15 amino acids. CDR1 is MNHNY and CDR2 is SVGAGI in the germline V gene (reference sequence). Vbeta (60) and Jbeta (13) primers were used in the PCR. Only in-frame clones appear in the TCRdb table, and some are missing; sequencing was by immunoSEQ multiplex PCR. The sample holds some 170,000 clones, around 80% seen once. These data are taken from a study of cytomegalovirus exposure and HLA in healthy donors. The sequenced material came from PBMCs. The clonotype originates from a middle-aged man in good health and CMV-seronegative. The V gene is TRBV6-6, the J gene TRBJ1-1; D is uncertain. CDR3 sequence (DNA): TGTGCCAGCAGTTACTCGACACCCACGTACACTGAAGCTTTCTTT. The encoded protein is CASSYSTPTYTEAFF.